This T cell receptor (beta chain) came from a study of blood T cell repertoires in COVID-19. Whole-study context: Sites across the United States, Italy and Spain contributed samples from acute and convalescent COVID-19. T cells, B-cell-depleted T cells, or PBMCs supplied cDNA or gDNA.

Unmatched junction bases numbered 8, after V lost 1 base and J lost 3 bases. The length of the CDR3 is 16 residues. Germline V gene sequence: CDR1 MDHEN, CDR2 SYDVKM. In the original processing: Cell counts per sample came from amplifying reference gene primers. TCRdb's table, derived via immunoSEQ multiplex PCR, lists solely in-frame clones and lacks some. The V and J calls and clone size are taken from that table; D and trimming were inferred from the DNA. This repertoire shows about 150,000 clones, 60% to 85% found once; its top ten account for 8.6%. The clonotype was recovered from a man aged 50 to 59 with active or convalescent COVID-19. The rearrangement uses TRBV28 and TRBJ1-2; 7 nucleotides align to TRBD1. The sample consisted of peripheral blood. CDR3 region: CASSLYPTGVYYGYTF. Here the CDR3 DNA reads TGTGCCAGCAGTTTATACCCTACAGGGGTGTACTATGGCTACACCTTC.